This TCR beta chain was identified in a study of OX40 agonist ivuxolimab in advanced cancers. Overall study context: Males comprised 82.7% of the group, whose mean age was approximately 62 years (range roughly 20 to 90).

Germline V gene data show CDR1 as KGHSH and CDR2 as LQKENI. The length of the CDR3 is 16 residues. J gave up 1 base and V 4 bases, and 9 bases lay outside the gene matches. Sequenced by immunoSEQ multiplex PCR; TCRdb stores in-frame clones only, minus some. The table includes 70,000 to 85,000 clones, more than 90% detected once. The receptor's source is an adult with an advanced solid tumor such as melanoma, head and neck, liver or kidney cancer. Specimen: CD4+ or CD8+ T cells sorted from blood, collected in a trial of the OX40 agonist ivuxolimab. V and J are TRBV18 and TRBJ2-7; 8 bases fit TRBD2. CDR3 amino acids: CASSLGLARLSYEQYF. As DNA, the CDR3 is TGTGCCAGCTCACTCGGACTAGCTCGGCTGTCCTACGAGCAGTACTTC.